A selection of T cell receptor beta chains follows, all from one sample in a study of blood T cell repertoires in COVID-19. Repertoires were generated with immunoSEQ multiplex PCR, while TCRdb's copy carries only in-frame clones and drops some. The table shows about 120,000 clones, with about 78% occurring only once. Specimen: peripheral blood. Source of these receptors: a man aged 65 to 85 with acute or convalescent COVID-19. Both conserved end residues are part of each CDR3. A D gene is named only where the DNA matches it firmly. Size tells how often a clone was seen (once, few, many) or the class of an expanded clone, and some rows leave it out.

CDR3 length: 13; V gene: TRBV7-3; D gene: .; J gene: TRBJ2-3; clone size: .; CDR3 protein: CASSALTRDTQYF; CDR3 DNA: TGTGCCAGCAGCGCACTGACTAGAGATACGCAGTATTTT
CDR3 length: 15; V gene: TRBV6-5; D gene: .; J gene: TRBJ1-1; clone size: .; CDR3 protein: CASTYSATSNTEAFF; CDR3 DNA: TGTGCCAGCACCTACTCCGCGACATCGAACACTGAAGCTTTCTTT
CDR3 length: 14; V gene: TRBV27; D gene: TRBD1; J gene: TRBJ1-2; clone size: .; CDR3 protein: CASSTGGGRHGYTF; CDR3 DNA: TGTGCCAGCAGTACAGGGGGCGGGAGGCATGGCTACACCTTC
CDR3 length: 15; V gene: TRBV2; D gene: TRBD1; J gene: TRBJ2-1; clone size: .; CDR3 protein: CASTSGTASYNEQFF; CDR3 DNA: TGTGCCAGCACTTCCGGGACAGCCTCCTACAATGAGCAGTTCTTC
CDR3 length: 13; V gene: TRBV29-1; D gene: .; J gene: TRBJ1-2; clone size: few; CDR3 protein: CSVEKQGGYGYTF; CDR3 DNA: TGCAGCGTTGAAAAACAGGGTGGCTATGGCTACACCTTC
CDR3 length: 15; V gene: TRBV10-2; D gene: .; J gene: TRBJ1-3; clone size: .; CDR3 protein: CASSAARSSGNTIYF; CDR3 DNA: TGCGCCAGCAGTGCGGCTAGGAGCTCTGGAAACACCATATATTTT
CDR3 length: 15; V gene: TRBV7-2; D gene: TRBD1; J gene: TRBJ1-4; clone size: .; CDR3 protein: CASSSTGGSNEKLFF; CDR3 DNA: TGTGCCAGCAGCTCCACAGGGGGTTCTAATGAAAAACTGTTTTTT
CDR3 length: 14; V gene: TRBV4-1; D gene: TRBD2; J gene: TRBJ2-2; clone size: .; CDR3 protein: CASRLAGATGELFF; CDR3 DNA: TGCGCCAGCAGGCTAGCGGGGGCCACCGGGGAGCTGTTTTTT
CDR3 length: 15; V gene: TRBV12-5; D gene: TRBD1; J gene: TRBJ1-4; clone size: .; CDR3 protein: CASGLGQGNNEKLFF; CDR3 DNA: TGTGCTAGTGGCCTGGGACAGGGAAATAATGAAAAACTGTTTTTT
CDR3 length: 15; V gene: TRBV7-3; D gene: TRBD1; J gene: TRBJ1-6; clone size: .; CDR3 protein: CASSLTTGFNSPLHF; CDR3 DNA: TGTGCCAGCAGCTTAACGACAGGGTTTAATTCACCCCTCCACTTT
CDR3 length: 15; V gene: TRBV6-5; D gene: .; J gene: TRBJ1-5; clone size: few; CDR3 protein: CASSLNGEGNQPQHF; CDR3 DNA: TGTGCCAGCAGTTTAAACGGGGAGGGAAATCAGCCCCAGCATTTT
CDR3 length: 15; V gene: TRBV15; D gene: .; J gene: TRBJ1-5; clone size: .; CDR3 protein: CATSRGGSLNQPQHF; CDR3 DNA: TGTGCCACCAGCAGAGGAGGCAGTTTGAATCAGCCCCAGCATTTT
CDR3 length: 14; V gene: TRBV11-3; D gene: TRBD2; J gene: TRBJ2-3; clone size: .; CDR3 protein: CASSLGGGTDTQYF; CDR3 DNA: TGTGCCAGCAGCTTAGGGGGGGGGACAGATACGCAGTATTTT
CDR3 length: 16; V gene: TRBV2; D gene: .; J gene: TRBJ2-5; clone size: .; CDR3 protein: CASSEAPLGGLETQYF; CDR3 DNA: TGTGCCAGCAGTGAAGCCCCCCTAGGAGGATTGGAGACCCAGTACTTC
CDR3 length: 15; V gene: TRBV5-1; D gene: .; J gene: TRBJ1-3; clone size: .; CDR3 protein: CASSLEDSRKDTIYF; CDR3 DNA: TGCGCCAGCAGCTTGGAGGACAGCAGAAAGGACACCATATATTTT
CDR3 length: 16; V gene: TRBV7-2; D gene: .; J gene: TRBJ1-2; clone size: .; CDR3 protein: CASSQRFGRLNYGYTF; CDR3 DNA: TGTGCCAGCAGCCAAAGATTCGGGAGGCTAAACTATGGCTACACCTTC
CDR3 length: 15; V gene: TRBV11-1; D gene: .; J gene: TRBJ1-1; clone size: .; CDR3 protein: CASSLPAGTSSEAFF; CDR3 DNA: TGTGCCAGCAGCTTACCTGCAGGTACGTCGAGTGAAGCTTTCTTT
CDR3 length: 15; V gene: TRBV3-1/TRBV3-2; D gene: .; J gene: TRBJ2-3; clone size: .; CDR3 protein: CASSQADSLTDTQYF; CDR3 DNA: TGTGCCAGCAGCCAAGCGGACAGCCTGACAGATACGCAGTATTTT
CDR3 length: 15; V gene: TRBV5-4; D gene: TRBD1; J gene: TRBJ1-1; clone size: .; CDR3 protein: CASPIGENRGTEAFF; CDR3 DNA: TGTGCCAGCCCAATAGGTGAAAACAGGGGCACTGAAGCTTTCTTT
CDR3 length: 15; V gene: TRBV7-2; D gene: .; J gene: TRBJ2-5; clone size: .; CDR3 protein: CASSLERMPRETQYF; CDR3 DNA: TGTGCCAGCAGCTTAGAGAGGATGCCAAGGGAGACCCAGTACTTC
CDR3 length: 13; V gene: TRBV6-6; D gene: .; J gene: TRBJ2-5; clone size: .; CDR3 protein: CASSYRAGETQYF; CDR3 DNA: TGTGCCAGCAGTTACAGGGCGGGGGAGACCCAGTACTTC
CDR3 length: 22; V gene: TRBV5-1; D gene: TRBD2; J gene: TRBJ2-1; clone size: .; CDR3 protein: CASSPTRWRGGEESRSYNEQFF; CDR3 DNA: TGCGCCAGCAGCCCTACCCGGTGGCGGGGGGGTGAAGAGTCCCGCTCCTACAATGAGCAGTTCTTC
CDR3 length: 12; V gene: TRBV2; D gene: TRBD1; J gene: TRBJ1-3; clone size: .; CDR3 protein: CAHWDSGNTIYF; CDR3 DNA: TGTGCCCATTGGGACAGTGGAAACACCATATATTTT
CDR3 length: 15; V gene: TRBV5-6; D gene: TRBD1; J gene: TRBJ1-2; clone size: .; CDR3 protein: CASSPKPTGRSGYTF; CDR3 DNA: TGTGCCAGCAGCCCAAAGCCGACAGGGCGCTCTGGCTACACCTTC
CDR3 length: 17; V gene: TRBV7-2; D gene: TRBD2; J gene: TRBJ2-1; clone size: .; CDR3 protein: CASSSSSGGAKFYEQFF; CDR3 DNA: TGTGCCAGCAGCTCCTCTAGCGGGGGGGCGAAGTTCTATGAGCAGTTCTTC
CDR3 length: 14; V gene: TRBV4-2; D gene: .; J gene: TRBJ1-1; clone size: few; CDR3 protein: CASGPRVMNTEAFF; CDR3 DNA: TGTGCCAGCGGTCCTAGAGTTATGAACACTGAAGCTTTCTTT
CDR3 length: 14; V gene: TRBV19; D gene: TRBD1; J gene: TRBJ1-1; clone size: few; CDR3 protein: CASSMAGGDTEAFF; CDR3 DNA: TGTGCCAGTAGTATGGCAGGGGGCGACACTGAAGCTTTCTTT
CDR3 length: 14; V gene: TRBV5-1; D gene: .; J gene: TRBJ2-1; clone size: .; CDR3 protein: CASSLLFTDNEQFF; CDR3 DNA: TGCGCCAGCAGCTTACTGTTCACCGACAATGAGCAGTTCTTC